These T cell receptor beta chains were read from a single sample in a study of blood T cell repertoires in COVID-19. The method was immunoSEQ multiplex PCR; TCRdb's version includes in-frame clones alone and lacks a portion of them. In the table there are some 55,000 clones, over 75% of which are singletons. Sequencing was done on a sample of peripheral blood. The receptors shown here come from a man between 60 and 70 years old with acute or convalescent COVID-19. The CDR3 runs from the conserved cysteine through the conserved F or W. The D gene is left open where the match is weak. For some rows the clone size is stated as once, few or many, or as a class when expanded; others skip it.

.	once	TRBV19	TRBJ1-1	CASSMRAEAFF	TGTGCCAGTAGTATGCGGGCCGAAGCTTTCTTT
.	.	TRBV3-1/TRBV3-2	TRBJ1-1	CASSLRTANTEAFF	TGTGCCAGCAGCCTCCGGACAGCGAACACTGAAGCTTTCTTT
.	.	TRBV3-1/TRBV3-2	TRBJ1-5	CASSLGGNSNQPQHF	TGTGCCAGCAGCCTCGGAGGAAATAGCAATCAGCCCCAGCATTTT
TRBD1	.	TRBV9	TRBJ2-1	CASSLYLRGEQFF	TGTGCCAGCAGCCTCTATCTCAGGGGGGAGCAGTTCTTC
.	.	TRBV21-1	TRBJ2-7	CASSKWTAIRQGVYEQYF	TGTGCCAGCAGCAAATGGACTGCTATTCGGCAGGGGGTATACGAGCAGTACTTC
.	.	TRBV5-6	TRBJ1-1	CASSLRTEAFF	TGTGCCAGCAGCTTGCGCACTGAAGCTTTCTTT
TRBD2	.	TRBV29-1	TRBJ2-7	CSVAGVAGGNEQYF	TGCAGCGTTGCAGGGGTAGCGGGGGGCAACGAGCAGTACTTC
.	few	TRBV30	TRBJ1-1	CAWSQGSKTEAFF	TGTGCCTGGAGTCAGGGGAGTAAGACTGAAGCTTTCTTT
.	.	TRBV6-5	TRBJ1-1	CASSYLQGNTEAFF	TGTGCCAGCAGTTATCTGCAGGGGAACACTGAAGCTTTCTTT
TRBD1	.	TRBV27	TRBJ1-1	CASSQDRVMNTEAFF	TGTGCCAGCAGTCAGGACAGGGTCATGAACACTGAAGCTTTCTTT
TRBD1	.	TRBV30	TRBJ1-1	CAWTWTGRAEAFF	TGTGCCTGGACTTGGACAGGGCGCGCTGAAGCTTTCTTT
TRBD1	.	TRBV5-1	TRBJ1-1	CASSLDRGNTEAFF	TGCGCCAGCAGCTTGGACAGGGGAAACACTGAAGCTTTCTTT
.	.	TRBV6-2/TRBV6-3	TRBJ2-3	CASSYWRGPTSTDTQYF	TGTGCCAGCAGTTACTGGCGGGGGCCCACTAGCACAGATACGCAGTATTTT
.	.	TRBV7-2	TRBJ1-6	CASSLRLSPLHF	TGTGCCAGCAGCCTCAGGCTTTCACCCCTCCACTTT